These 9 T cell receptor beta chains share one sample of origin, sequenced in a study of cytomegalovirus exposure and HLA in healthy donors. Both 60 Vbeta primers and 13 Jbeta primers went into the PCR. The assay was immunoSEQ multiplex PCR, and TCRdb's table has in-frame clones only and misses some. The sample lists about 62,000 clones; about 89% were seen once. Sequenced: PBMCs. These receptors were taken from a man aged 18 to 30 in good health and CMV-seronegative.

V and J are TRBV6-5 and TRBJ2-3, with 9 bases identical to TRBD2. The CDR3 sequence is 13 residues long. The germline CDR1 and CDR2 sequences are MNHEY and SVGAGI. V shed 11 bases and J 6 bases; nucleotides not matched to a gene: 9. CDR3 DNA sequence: TGTGCCTCACGTGCCAGCGGGGGGGATACGCAGTATTTT. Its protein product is CASRASGGDTQYF.

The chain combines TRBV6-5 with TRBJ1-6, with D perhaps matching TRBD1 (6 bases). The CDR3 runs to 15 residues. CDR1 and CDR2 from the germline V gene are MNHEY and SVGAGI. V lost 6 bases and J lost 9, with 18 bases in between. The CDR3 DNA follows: TGTGCCAGCAGGAAACCCACCCAGGGGAGTTCACCCCTCCACTTT. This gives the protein CASRKPTQGSSPLHF.

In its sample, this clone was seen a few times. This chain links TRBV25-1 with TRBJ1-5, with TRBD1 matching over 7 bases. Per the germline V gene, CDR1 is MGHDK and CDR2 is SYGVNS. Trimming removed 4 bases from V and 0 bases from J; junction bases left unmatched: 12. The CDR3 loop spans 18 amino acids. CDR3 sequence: CASSALLGQSNSNQPQHF. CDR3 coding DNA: TGTGCCAGCAGTGCTTTATTGGGACAGAGCAATAGCAATCAGCCCCAGCATTTT.

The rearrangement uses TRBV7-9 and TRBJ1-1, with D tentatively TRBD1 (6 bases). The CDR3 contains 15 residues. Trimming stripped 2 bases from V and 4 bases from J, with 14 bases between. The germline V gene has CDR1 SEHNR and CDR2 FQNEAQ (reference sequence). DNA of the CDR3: TGTGCCAGCAGCTTACAAAACAGGGAGGGCACTGAAGCTTTCTTT. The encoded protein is CASSLQNREGTEAFF.

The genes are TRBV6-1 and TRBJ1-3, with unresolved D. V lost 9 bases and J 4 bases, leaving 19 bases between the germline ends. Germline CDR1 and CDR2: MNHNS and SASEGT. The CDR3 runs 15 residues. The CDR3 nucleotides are TGTGCCAGTAGCGCATCTGGGGTCTTCGGAAACACCATATATTTT. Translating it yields CASSASGVFGNTIYF.

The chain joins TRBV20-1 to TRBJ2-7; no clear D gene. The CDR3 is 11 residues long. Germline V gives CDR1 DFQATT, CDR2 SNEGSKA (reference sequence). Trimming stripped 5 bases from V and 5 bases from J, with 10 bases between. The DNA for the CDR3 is TGCAGTGCTTCAAGGAGCGACGAGCAGTACTTC. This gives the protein CSASRSDEQYF.

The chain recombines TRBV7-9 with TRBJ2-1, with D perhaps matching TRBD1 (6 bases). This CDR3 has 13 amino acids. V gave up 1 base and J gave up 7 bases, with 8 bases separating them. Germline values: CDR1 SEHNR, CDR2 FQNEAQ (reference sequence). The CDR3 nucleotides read TGTGCCAGCAGCTTAGGAGGGGGTAATGAGCAGTTCTTC. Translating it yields CASSLGGGNEQFF. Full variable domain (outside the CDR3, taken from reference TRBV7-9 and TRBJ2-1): DTGVSQNPRHKITKRGQNVTFRCDPISEHNRLYWYRQTLGQGPEFLTYFQNEAQLEKSRLLSDRFSAERPKGSFSTLEIQRTEQGDSAMYLCASSLGGGNEQFFGPGTRLTVL.

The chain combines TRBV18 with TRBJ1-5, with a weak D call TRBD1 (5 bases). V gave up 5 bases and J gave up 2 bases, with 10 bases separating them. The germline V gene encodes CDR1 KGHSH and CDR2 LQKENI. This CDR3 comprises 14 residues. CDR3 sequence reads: CASSSGGGNQPQHF. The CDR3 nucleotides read TGTGCCAGCTCAAGCGGGGGTGGCAATCAGCCCCAGCATTTT.

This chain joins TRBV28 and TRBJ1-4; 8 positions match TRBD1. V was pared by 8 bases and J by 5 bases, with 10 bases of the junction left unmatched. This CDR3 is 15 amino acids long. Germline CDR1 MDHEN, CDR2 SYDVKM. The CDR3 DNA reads TGTGCCAGCGCAAGGACAGGGACGCAAAATGAAAAACTGTTTTTT. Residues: CASARTGTQNEKLFF.